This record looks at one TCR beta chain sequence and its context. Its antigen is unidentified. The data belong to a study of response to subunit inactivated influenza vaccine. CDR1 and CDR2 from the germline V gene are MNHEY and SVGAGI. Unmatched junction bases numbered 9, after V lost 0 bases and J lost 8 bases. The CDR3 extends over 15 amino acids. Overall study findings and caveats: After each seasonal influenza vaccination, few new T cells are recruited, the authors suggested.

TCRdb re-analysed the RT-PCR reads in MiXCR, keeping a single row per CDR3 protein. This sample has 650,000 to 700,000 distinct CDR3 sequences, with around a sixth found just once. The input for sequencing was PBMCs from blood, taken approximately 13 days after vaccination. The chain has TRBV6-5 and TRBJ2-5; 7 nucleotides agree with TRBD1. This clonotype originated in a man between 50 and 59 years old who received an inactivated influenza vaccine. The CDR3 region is CASSYSGGAVGTQYF. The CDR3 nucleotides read TGTGCCAGCAGTTACTCAGGGGGCGCGGTAGGAACCCAGTACTTC.